The 22 T cell receptor beta chains below were found in one sample sequenced in a study of siplizumab effects on memory and regulatory T cells. Assay: immunoSEQ multiplex PCR; the TCRdb copy retains only in-frame clones and omits some. This table has fewer than 120,000 clones, roughly 92% appearing once. Sequenced: CD4+ T cells sorted from blood. Receptor source: a human donor in good health.

This chain joins TRBV7-2 and TRBJ1-2; D gene ambiguous. The CDR3 runs 14 residues. Trimming took off 5 bases at V and 7 bases at J, with 17 bases between the two ends. Germline values: CDR1 SGHTA, CDR2 FQGNSA. This CDR3 is CASSRLRLGSGYTF. DNA of the CDR3: TGTGCCAGCAGCCGCTTGAGGCTCGGGAGTGGCTACACCTTC.

V usage is TRBV7-9 and J usage is TRBJ1-3, with D uncertain. The CDR3 is 11 residues long. Per germline, CDR1 SEHNR and CDR2 FQNEAQ (reference sequence). Trimming removed 2 bases at V and 5 bases at J, with 1 base between. The CDR3 region is CASSLRNTIYF. The DNA of the CDR3 is TGTGCCAGCAGCTTAAGAAACACCATATATTTT.

Points on this clone: At one boundary the junction diverges from the germline segment, which might be a read error. The chain joins TRBV7-7 to TRBJ2-5; 10 bases line up with TRBD1. This CDR3 is 13 amino acids long. Per the germline V gene, CDR1 is SSHAT and CDR2 is FNYEAQ (reference sequence). The CDR3 DNA is TGTGCTAGCAGCTTGGGACAGGGGAAGACCCAGTACTTC. Protein sequence: CASSLGQGKTQYF.

This chain links TRBV6-1 with TRBJ1-4; 7 bases fit TRBD1. The CDR3 runs to 14 residues. J lost 5 bases, V lost 5 bases, and 5 bases had no gene match. Germline values: CDR1 MNHNS, CDR2 SASEGT. CDR3 in amino acids: CASSLTGPNEKLFF. The CDR3 DNA sequence: TGTGCCAGCAGTTTGACAGGGCCCAATGAAAAACTGTTTTTT.

The sample holds one count of this clone. This rearrangement joins TRBV12-5 to TRBJ2-5; 9 nucleotides align to TRBD1. Trimming at V came to 0 bases and at J to 5 bases, leaving 13 bases not matched to a gene. Germline-derived CDR1 and CDR2 are LGHNT and FRNRAP. CDR3 length: 18 amino acids. The CDR3 nucleotides are TGTGCTAGTGGTTTGGTACCCGGGGACAGGGTCCTTGGGGAGACCCAGTACTTC. Residues: CASGLVPGDRVLGETQYF.

This sequence joins TRBV5-6 and TRBJ2-7; TRBD2 might be the D (6 bases). CDR1 and CDR2 (germline): SGHDT, YYEEEE. The CDR3 is made up of 15 amino acids. V dropped 1 base and J dropped 0 bases, with 11 bases sitting between them. For the CDR3, the DNA is TGTGCCAGCAGCTTGCCCGGGAGCAACTCCTACGAGCAGTACTTC. It yields the protein CASSLPGSNSYEQYF.

This clone was detected once. The chain uses TRBV4-1 and TRBJ2-7; 8 nucleotides line up with TRBD1. CDR1 and CDR2 from the germline V gene are MGHRA and YSYEKL. The CDR3 totals 14 residues. The V gene end was trimmed by 1 base and the J gene end by 11 bases; junction bases not matched to a gene: 10. CDR3 nucleotides: TGCGCCAGCAGCCAAGGGTCAGGGGGCGGCCTGGAGTACTTC. It specifies CASSQGSGGGLEYF.

V is TRBV15 and J is TRBJ2-2, with 9 bases identical to TRBD2. CDR3 length: 17 residues. Germline loops: CDR1 LNHNV, CDR2 YYDKDF (reference sequence). Trimming took 4 bases from V and 4 from J; bases not matched to a gene: 10. Here the CDR3 DNA reads TGTGCCACCAGCATCTTCTCTCTAGCGGGATTCACCGGGGAGCTGTTTTTT. Its protein is CATSIFSLAGFTGELFF.

This chain connects TRBV7-8 to TRBJ2-1; tentative D call: TRBD1 (5 bases). The CDR3 covers 13 residues. Per germline, CDR1 SGHVS and CDR2 FQNEAQ. Between the trimmed V and J ends, which lost 5 bases and 4 bases, there was a span of 9 bases. The CDR3 protein is CASSPRQYNEQFF. The DNA of the CDR3 is TGTGCCAGCAGCCCCCGACAGTACAATGAGCAGTTCTTC.

The chain carries TRBV7-8 and TRBJ2-7; D is unresolved. CDR1 SGHVS and CDR2 FQNEAQ come from the germline V gene. The V end was cut by 1 base, the J end by 0 bases, with 10 bases between. The CDR3 runs 15 residues. The CDR3 is CASSLEVGSSYEQYF. In DNA, the CDR3 is TGTGCCAGCAGCTTAGAAGTCGGTAGCTCCTACGAGCAGTACTTC.

The chain couples TRBV19 to TRBJ1-6, with D unresolved. The germline V gene has CDR1 LNHDA and CDR2 SQIVND (reference sequence). CDR3 length: 12 residues. Trimming stripped 5 bases from V and 13 bases from J, with 12 bases between. The CDR3, as DNA: TGTGCCAGTAGTCCTTCGGTGGGGCCCCTCCACTTT. Encoded protein: CASSPSVGPLHF.

The chain recombines TRBV19 with TRBJ2-5, with 7 bases lining up with TRBD1. The CDR3 contains 16 residues. Germline V gene lookup returns CDR1 LNHDA and CDR2 SQIVND (reference sequence). Trimming took 5 bases from V and 5 from J; bases not matched to a gene: 14. The CDR3 spells CASSETDRVSVETQYF. In DNA, the CDR3 is TGTGCCAGTAGTGAGACTGACAGGGTCTCGGTGGAGACCCAGTACTTC.

This clone was seen only once. The J gene is TRBJ2-3, the V gene TRBV9; 8 positions match TRBD2. From germline, CDR1 is SGDLS and CDR2 YYNGEE. The CDR3 runs 14 residues. V lost 3 bases and J lost 6; bases outside the gene matches: 6. The CDR3 loop is CASSGRGVGDTQYF. CDR3 DNA: TGTGCCAGCAGCGGGCGGGGGGTAGGCGATACGCAGTATTTT.

This clone was observed a few times. The chain is built from TRBV2 and TRBJ2-5; D gene ambiguous. The CDR3 runs to 11 residues. CDR1 is SNHLY and CDR2 is FYNNEI in the germline V gene. V shed 6 bases and J shed 9 bases, with 11 bases lying between them. This CDR3 reads CASRAEGAQYF. Here the CDR3 DNA reads TGTGCCAGCAGGGCAGAAGGAGCCCAGTACTTC.

The V call is TRBV7-3, the J call TRBJ2-3, with D unclear. The CDR3 runs to 15 residues. Trimming pared 5 bases from V and 4 bases from J, leaving 16 bases between. Per the germline V gene, CDR1 is SGHTA and CDR2 is FQGTGA. CDR3 DNA: TGTGCCAGCAGCCCACTGGGAAGCGAAGCAGATACGCAGTATTTT. Residues: CASSPLGSEADTQYF.

J is TRBJ2-3 and V is TRBV11-3, with 8 bases lining up with TRBD1. V shed 4 bases, J shed 2 bases, and the junction held 8 bases outside the gene matches. The CDR3 loop spans 16 amino acids. Germline loops: CDR1 SGHNT, CDR2 YENEEA. This CDR3 reads CASSYGQGPNTDTQYF. CDR3 coding DNA: TGTGCCAGCAGCTACGGACAGGGCCCCAACACAGATACGCAGTATTTT.

The V and J genes are TRBV6-4 and TRBJ2-7; D might be TRBD1 or TRBD2, each matching 7 bases. The germline gives CDR1 MRHNA, CDR2 SNTAGT. The CDR3 is 14 amino acids. V lost 8 bases and J 2 bases, leaving 16 bases between the germline ends. The CDR3 spells CASPRGGTPYEQYF. The CDR3 DNA is TGTGCCAGCCCCAGGGGGGGGACCCCCTACGAGCAGTACTTC.

CDR3 sequence: CASIGREGSYNEQFF. CDR3 nucleotides: TGCGCCAGCATAGGGCGGGAGGGCTCCTACAATGAGCAGTTCTTC. This chain joins TRBV10-2 and TRBJ2-1; 9 bases are a match to TRBD2. The junction had 4 bases not matched to a gene; V was cut back by 7 bases and J by 0 bases. The CDR3 extends over 15 amino acids. The germline V gene encodes CDR1 WSHSY and CDR2 SAAADI.

This clone was detected only a few times. The CDR3 DNA reads as TGTGCCATCAGCTCAGACAGCTATGGCTACACCTTC. Translated, it gives CAISSDSYGYTF. The chain links TRBV10-3 to TRBJ1-2, with a tentative D call TRBD1 (5 bases). Per germline, CDR1 ENHRY and CDR2 SYGVKD. The CDR3 is 12 residues long. The germline V and J ends were trimmed by 6 bases and 4 bases, with 9 bases remaining between them.

The chain joins TRBV5-6 to TRBJ2-7; maybe TRBD2 (6 bases). V was pared by 7 bases and J by 2 bases, with 19 bases between. The CDR3 totals 15 residues. From germline, CDR1 is SGHDT and CDR2 YYEEEE. The DNA of the CDR3 is TGTGCCAGCGTTGGAGCGGGCCAGCCCCCCTACGAGCAGTACTTC. Translating gives CASVGAGQPPYEQYF.

A single count supports this clone. The rearrangement uses TRBV29-1 and TRBJ2-5; D unclear. The V and J ends lost 8 bases and 5 bases respectively, with 12 bases between them. This CDR3 region has 11 residues. Germline values: CDR1 SQVTM, CDR2 ANQGSEA. The DNA of the CDR3 is TGCAGCCCCGTCCGTGGGGAGACCCAGTACTTC. The encoded protein is CSPVRGETQYF.

The CDR3 sequence: CASSRESGAPGELFF. CDR3 DNA sequence: TGTGCCAGCTCACGAGAATCAGGGGCCCCCGGGGAGCTGTTTTTT. The chain links TRBV18 to TRBJ2-2; the D gene is possibly TRBD1 (6 bases). The V end lost 4 bases, the J end lost 6 bases, and 15 bases lay between the germline ends. Germline CDR1 KGHSH, CDR2 LQKENI. This CDR3 is 15 amino acids long.